This entry features one T cell receptor beta chain sequence. V was cut by 4 bases and J by 7 bases, with 23 bases left in between. This CDR3 has 17 residues. The source of the sample is a study of CD8 T cells in Susac syndrome. CD8+ and CD4+ T cells from blood underwent TCR beta sequencing. Reverse transcription used about 0.45 to 1 ug RNA and random hexamers. TCRdb reprocessed the immunoSEQ multiplex PCR reads with MiXCR, giving one entry per CDR3 protein. The table shows over 100,000 distinct CDR3 sequences, with around 97% occurring only once. The sequenced material came from CD4+ T cells from PBMCs. The rearrangement links TRBV12-3 or TRBV12-4 to TRBJ2-1, with D perhaps being TRBD1 or TRBD2 (5 bases each). The TCR sequence derives from a human donor in good health. CDR3 nucleotides: TGTGCCAGCAGTTACATCCTCGGGGCCCGCCGAGGTAATGAGCAGTTCTTC. Residues: CASSYILGARRGNEQFF.